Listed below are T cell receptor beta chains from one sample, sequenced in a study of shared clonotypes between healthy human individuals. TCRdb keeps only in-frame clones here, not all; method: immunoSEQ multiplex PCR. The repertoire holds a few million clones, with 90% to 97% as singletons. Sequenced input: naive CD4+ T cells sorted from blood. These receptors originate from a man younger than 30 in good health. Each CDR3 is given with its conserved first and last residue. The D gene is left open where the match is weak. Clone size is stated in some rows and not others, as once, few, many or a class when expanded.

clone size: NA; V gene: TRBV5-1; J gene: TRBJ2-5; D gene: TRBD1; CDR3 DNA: TGCGCCAGCAGCCAGGGGGACCAAGAGACCCAGTACTTC; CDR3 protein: CASSQGDQETQYF
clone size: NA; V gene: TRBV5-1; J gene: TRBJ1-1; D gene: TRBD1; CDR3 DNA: TGCGCCAGCAGCTTGGGCGGGACAGGGTCGGTCACTGAAGCTTTCTTT; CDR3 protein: CASSLGGTGSVTEAFF
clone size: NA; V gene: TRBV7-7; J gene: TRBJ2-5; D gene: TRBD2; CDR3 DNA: TGTGCTAGCAGCTTGAATTGGGGGGGCCAAGAGACCCAGTACTTC; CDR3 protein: CASSLNWGGQETQYF
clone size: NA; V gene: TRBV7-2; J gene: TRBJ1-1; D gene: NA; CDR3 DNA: TGTGCCAGCAGCCCGAGGGGTAGGAACACTGAAGCTTTCTTT; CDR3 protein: CASSPRGRNTEAFF
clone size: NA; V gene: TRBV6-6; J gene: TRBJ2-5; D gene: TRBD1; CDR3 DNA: TGTGCCAGCAGCCGACAGGGGGCGGGGGAGACCCAGTACTTC; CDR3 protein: CASSRQGAGETQYF
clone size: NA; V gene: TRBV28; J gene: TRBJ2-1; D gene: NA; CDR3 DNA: TGTGCCAGCAGTCCGACCGGGACTTACTACAATGAGCAGTTCTTC; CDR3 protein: CASSPTGTYYNEQFF
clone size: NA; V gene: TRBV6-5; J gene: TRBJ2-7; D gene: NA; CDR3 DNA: TGTGCCAGCAGTTACTCGAGGAGCGAGCAGTACTTC; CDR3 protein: CASSYSRSEQYF
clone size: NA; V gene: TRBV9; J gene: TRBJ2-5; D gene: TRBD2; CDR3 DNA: TGTGCCAGCAGCGTCGGGACTAGCGGGGGGTACGAGACCCAGTACTTC; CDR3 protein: CASSVGTSGGYETQYF
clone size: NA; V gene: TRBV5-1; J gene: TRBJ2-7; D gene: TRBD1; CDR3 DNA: TGCGCCAGCAGCCCATGGACAGGGGCGTACGAGCAGTACTTC; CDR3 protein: CASSPWTGAYEQYF
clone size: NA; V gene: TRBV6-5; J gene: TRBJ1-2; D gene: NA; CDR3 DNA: TGTGCCAGCAGTTACAAGGGGCAGGGTTATGGCTACACCTTC; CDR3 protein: CASSYKGQGYGYTF
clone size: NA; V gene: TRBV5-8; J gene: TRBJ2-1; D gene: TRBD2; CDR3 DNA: TGTGCCAGCACCTGGGGACTAGCGGGGGCCAATGAGCAGTTCTTC; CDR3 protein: CASTWGLAGANEQFF
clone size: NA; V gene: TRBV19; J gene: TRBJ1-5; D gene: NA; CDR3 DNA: TGTGCCAGTAAAGTGGCGGGAAGCAATCAGCCCCAGCATTTT; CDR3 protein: CASKVAGSNQPQHF
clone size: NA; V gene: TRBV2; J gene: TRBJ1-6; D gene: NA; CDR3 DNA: TGTGCCAGCAGTATCGAGGGAGGGGGGAATTCACCCCTCCACTTT; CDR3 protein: CASSIEGGGNSPLHF
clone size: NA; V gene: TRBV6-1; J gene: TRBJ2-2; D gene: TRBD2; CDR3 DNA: TGTGCCATTGGGACTAGCGGGAACACCGGGGAGCTGTTTTTT; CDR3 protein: CAIGTSGNTGELFF
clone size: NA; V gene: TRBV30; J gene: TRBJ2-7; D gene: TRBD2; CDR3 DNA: TGTGCCTGGAGGCAACTAGCGGGAGACGAGCAGTACTTC; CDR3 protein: CAWRQLAGDEQYF
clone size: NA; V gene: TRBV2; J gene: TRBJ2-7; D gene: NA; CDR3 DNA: TGTGCCAGCAGTGACAGGGGAAAGTCTGGCGAGCAGTACTTC; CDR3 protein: CASSDRGKSGEQYF
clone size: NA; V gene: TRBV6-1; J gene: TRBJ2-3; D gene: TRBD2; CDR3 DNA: TGTGCCAGCATCGTCCGGGGGGGCGCGACAGATACGCAGTATTTT; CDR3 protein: CASIVRGGATDTQYF
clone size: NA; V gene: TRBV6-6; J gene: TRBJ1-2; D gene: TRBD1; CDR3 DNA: TGTGCCAGCAGTTACCAGGACAGGGGGTCTGGCTACACCTTC; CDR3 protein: CASSYQDRGSGYTF
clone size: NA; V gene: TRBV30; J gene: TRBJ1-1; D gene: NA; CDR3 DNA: TGTGCCTGGAGTAGGTCAGGGTGGGCTGAAGCTTTCTTT; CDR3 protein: CAWSRSGWAEAFF
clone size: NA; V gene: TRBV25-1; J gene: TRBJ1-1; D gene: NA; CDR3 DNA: TGTGCCAGCAGGCGGACAATGAACACTGAAGCTTTCTTT; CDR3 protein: CASRRTMNTEAFF
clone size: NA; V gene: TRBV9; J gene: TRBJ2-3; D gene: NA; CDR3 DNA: TGTGCCAGCAGCTTACGGACAACTTCCACAGATACGCAGTATTTT; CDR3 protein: CASSLRTTSTDTQYF
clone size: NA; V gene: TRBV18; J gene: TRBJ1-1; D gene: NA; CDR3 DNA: TGTGCCAGCTCACCCTTAGAGGGGCGAACTGAAGCTTTCTTT; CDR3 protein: CASSPLEGRTEAFF
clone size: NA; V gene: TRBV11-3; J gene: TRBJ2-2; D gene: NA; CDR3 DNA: TGTGCCAGCAGCCCCGGGGAGGTCGGTGGGGAGCTGTTTTTT; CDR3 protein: CASSPGEVGGELFF
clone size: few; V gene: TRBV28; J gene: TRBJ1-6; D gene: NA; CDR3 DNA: TGTGCCAGCAGCTGGCGGGAAGGGAATTCACCCCTCCACTTT; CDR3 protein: CASSWREGNSPLHF
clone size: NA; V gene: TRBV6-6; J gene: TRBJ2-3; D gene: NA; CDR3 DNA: TGTGCCAGCAGGCGTGCTGGGGGGCCAGATACGCAGTATTTT; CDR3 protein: CASRRAGGPDTQYF
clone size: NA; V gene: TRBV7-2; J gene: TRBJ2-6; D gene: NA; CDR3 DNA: TGTGCCAGCAGTCCCGGGGCCGGGGCCAACGTCCTGACTTTC; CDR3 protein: CASSPGAGANVLTF